Here is one T cell receptor beta chain with its context. This CDR3 contains 14 residues. Germline assignment: CDR1 SNHLY and CDR2 FYNNEI. Trimming removed 6 bases from V and 2 bases from J; junction bases left unmatched: 6. The record originates from a study of CD8+ T cells in alopecia areata. Sequencing templates came from extracted RNA that was reverse transcribed into cDNA. This table comes from immunoSEQ multiplex PCR, and its TCRdb copy is limited to in-frame clones, with some not included. Among 200,000 to 250,000 clones listed, 67% were seen once. This specimen consisted of CD4+ T cells sorted from blood, obtained at week 0. This rearrangement joins TRBV2 to TRBJ1-1, with TRBD1 matching 7 bases. This receptor was taken from a human donor with alopecia areata. The CDR3 spells CASSSDRFNTEAFF. As DNA, the CDR3 is TGTGCCAGCAGCTCGGACAGGTTTAACACTGAAGCTTTCTTT.